This T cell receptor beta chain was sequenced for a study of cytomegalovirus exposure and HLA in healthy donors. General study points: As immune exposure information, only CMV serostatus was available. Later analysis placed DRB1 highest and HLA-C lowest in TCR association rates, which differed by HLA locus.

Regarding this clone: As yet, its antigen is unknown.

After removal of 4 bases from V and 5 bases from J, the junction contained 9 bases not matched to a gene. The CDR3 is 15 residues long. Germline V gene data show CDR1 as MNHEY and CDR2 as SVGAGI. The PCR had 60 Vbeta and 13 Jbeta primers. Some clones are missing from TCRdb's copy, which holds only in-frame ones; the method was immunoSEQ multiplex PCR. The sample has 150,000 or so clones; more than 80% are singletons. As for the donors, each was a healthy bone marrow donor. The sequencing sample was made of PBMCs. This chain uses TRBV6-5 with TRBJ2-7, with 9 bases fitting TRBD1. The origin of this receptor is a woman under 30 in good health and CMV-seropositive. The CDR3 region is CASSFPGTGWNEQYF. The CDR3 nucleotides are TGTGCCAGCAGTTTTCCTGGGACAGGGTGGAACGAGCAGTACTTC.